These 21 T cell receptor beta chains originate from one sample sequenced in a study of blood T cell repertoires in COVID-19. Data came from immunoSEQ multiplex PCR; TCRdb stores just in-frame clones and leaves some out. The sample yields around 250,000 clones, more than 85% seen once. The sequenced sample was peripheral blood. Receptors originate from a man aged 18 to 30 with active or convalescent COVID-19.

The chain employs TRBV29-1 and TRBJ1-2; a weak D match, TRBD1 (6 bases). The V and J ends lost 7 bases and 1 base respectively, with 19 bases between them. The CDR3 runs to 15 residues. Germline values: CDR1 SQVTM, CDR2 ANQGSEA. CDR3: CSAQDQGRNNYGYTF. CDR3 nucleotides: TGCAGCGCCCAGGATCAGGGGCGAAATAACTATGGCTACACCTTC.

The rearrangement uses TRBV6-2 or TRBV6-3 and TRBJ2-1, with 8 positions matching TRBD2. CDR3 length: 15 residues. Trimming took 3 bases from V and 7 from J; bases not matched to a gene: 8. Germline V gene lookup returns CDR1 MNHEY and CDR2 SVGEGT. The CDR3 sequence: CASSYSGGSLNEQFF. CDR3 nucleotides: TGTGCCAGCAGTTATTCGGGGGGGTCGTTAAATGAGCAGTTCTTC.

V is TRBV11-3 and J is TRBJ2-7; 7 nucleotides match TRBD1. Germline trimming cut 2 bases from V and 1 base from J; bases unmatched to any gene: 8. The CDR3 has 16 amino acids. The germline CDR1 and CDR2 sequences are SGHNT and YENEEA. The chain's CDR3 is CASSLKSNRGSYEQYF. The CDR3 coding sequence is TGTGCCAGCAGCTTAAAAAGTAACAGGGGATCCTACGAGCAGTACTTC.

This chain uses TRBV5-1 with TRBJ1-1; no reliable D call. Per the germline V gene, CDR1 is SGHRS and CDR2 is YFSETQ. The CDR3 totals 13 residues. Trimming took off 3 bases at V and 7 bases at J, with 13 bases between the two ends. The CDR3 DNA is TGCGCCAGCAGCTCGGAGGGATTAGGTGAAGCTTTCTTT. It is translated as CASSSEGLGEAFF.

This sequence joins TRBV15 and TRBJ1-3; a weak D match, TRBD1 (6 bases). CDR1 is LNHNV and CDR2 is YYDKDF in the germline V gene (reference sequence). V was clipped by 3 bases and J by 2 bases, with 14 bases between them. The CDR3 length is 16 residues. CDR3 region: CATSRKRGGPGNTIYF. The CDR3 DNA is TGTGCCACCAGCAGGAAAAGAGGGGGTCCTGGAAACACCATATATTTT.

This chain connects TRBV6-1 to TRBJ2-5, with D unresolved. This CDR3 is 11 amino acids long. Germline lookup yields CDR1 MNHNS and CDR2 SASEGT. V was pared by 5 bases and J by 2 bases, with 3 bases between. CDR3 sequence: CASSLQETQYF. CDR3 DNA: TGTGCCAGCAGTCTTCAAGAGACCCAGTACTTC.

The V gene is TRBV28, the J gene TRBJ2-4, with 7 positions matching TRBD1. V was clipped by 10 bases and J by 0 bases; unmatched bases: 9. CDR3 length: 15 amino acids. The germline V gene has CDR1 MDHEN and CDR2 SYDVKM. The CDR3 DNA is TGTGCCACCTTCGAAGGGACAGCAGCCAAAAACATTCAGTACTTC. Protein product: CATFEGTAAKNIQYF.

A few counts support this clone. The chain has TRBV6-1 and TRBJ1-1; D unresolved. The length of the CDR3 is 16 residues. In germline, CDR1 is MNHNS, CDR2 SASEGT. The V gene lost 0 bases and the J gene lost 4 bases, with 15 bases spanning the gap. The CDR3: CASSEAVGGRGTEAFF. Here the CDR3 DNA reads TGTGCCAGCAGTGAAGCGGTGGGAGGCCGTGGCACTGAAGCTTTCTTT.

This clone was counted only a few times. This CDR3 reads CASSLGLGDEQYF. The CDR3 coding sequence is TGTGCCAGCAGCTTGGGCCTAGGGGACGAGCAGTACTTC. V usage is TRBV5-4 and J usage is TRBJ2-7; possibly TRBD1 for D (5 bases). The V gene's germline CDR1 is SGHNT and CDR2 YYREEE (reference sequence). CDR3 length: 13 residues. Deletions cut 0 bases from V and 5 bases from J, with 9 bases between. Looking up the rest from reference TRBV5-4 and TRBJ2-7 gives the full variable domain: ETGVTQSPTHLIKTRGQQVTLRCSSQSGHNTVSWYQQALGQGPQFIFQYYREEENGRGNFPPRFSGLQFPNYSSELNVNALELDDSALYLCASSLGLGDEQYFGPGTRLTVT.

The rearrangement uses TRBV5-6 and TRBJ1-1; D may be TRBD1 (5 bases). Germline loops: CDR1 SGHDT, CDR2 YYEEEE. V lost 2 bases and J 10 bases, leaving 15 bases between the germline ends. The CDR3 has 13 amino acids. CDR3 sequence (DNA): TGTGCCAGCAGCTTTCAGGGTGGACAAGTAGCTTTCTTT. It is translated as CASSFQGGQVAFF.

The chain has TRBV18 and TRBJ2-7; D is unresolved. The CDR3 runs to 15 residues. Trimming shortened V by 2 bases and J by 3 bases, and 14 bases separated the two germline ends. Germline CDR1 KGHSH, CDR2 LQKENI. CDR3: CASSPLEQNVYEQYF. The CDR3 region has the DNA TGTGCCAGCTCACCATTGGAACAGAACGTCTACGAGCAGTACTTC.

The chain employs TRBV7-9 and TRBJ2-1; TRBD2 agrees at 8 bases. This CDR3 has 16 residues. V lost 5 bases and J lost 3; bases outside the gene matches: 9. In germline, CDR1 is SEHNR, CDR2 FQNEAQ (reference sequence). As DNA, the CDR3 is TGTGCCAGCAGCCCGCAAGCGGGAGTGATCTACAATGAGCAGTTCTTC. Its protein is CASSPQAGVIYNEQFF.

The chain links TRBV7-9 to TRBJ1-2, with a weak D call TRBD1 (6 bases). The CDR3 totals 13 residues. Trimming left V 6 bases short and J 5 bases short, with 13 bases between. CDR1 and CDR2 from the germline V gene are SEHNR and FQNEAQ (reference sequence). CDR3 nucleotide sequence: TGTGCCAGCAGTTACAGGGATTTATATGGCTACACCTTC. Its translation: CASSYRDLYGYTF.

This rearrangement joins TRBV4-2 to TRBJ1-5; D gene ambiguous. V was clipped by 0 bases and J by 7 bases, with 7 bases between them. CDR3 length: 13 amino acids. Per germline, CDR1 LGHNA and CDR2 YNFKEQ. The CDR3 DNA sequence: TGTGCCAGCAGCCAAGATATTGTCCAGCCCCAGCATTTT. Amino acids: CASSQDIVQPQHF.

V and J are TRBV11-2 and TRBJ1-2, with 9 bases matching TRBD1. CDR3 length: 18 amino acids. The J segment lost 6 bases and the V segment lost 6 bases, leaving 20 bases of the junction unmatched. The germline gives CDR1 SGHAT, CDR2 FQNNGV. CDR3 region: CASSFRGTGSIEGHGYTF. The CDR3 bases are TGTGCCAGCAGTTTTAGGGGGACAGGGTCGATCGAGGGGCATGGCTACACCTTC.

The chain uses TRBV29-1 and TRBJ1-1; D gene ambiguous. This CDR3 comprises 11 residues. Germline assignment: CDR1 SQVTM and CDR2 ANQGSEA. Trimming pared 4 bases from V and 1 base from J, leaving 4 bases between. CDR3 region: CSVVRNTEAFF. The CDR3 nucleotides read TGCAGCGTTGTTAGGAACACTGAAGCTTTCTTT.

This chain links TRBV2 with TRBJ1-2, with 7 nucleotides matching TRBD1. Germline CDR1 is SNHLY and CDR2 is FYNNEI. The V and J ends lost 8 bases and 4 bases, in that order; junction bases with no gene match: 4. This CDR3 is built from 12 residues. In nucleotides, the CDR3 is TGTGCCAGCGGAACAGGGGTCTATGGCTACACCTTC. It translates to CASGTGVYGYTF.

This chain joins TRBV5-6 and TRBJ1-6; the D gene is possibly TRBD1 (6 bases). The CDR3 loop spans 14 amino acids. Trimming pared 3 bases from V and 7 bases from J, leaving 11 bases between. Germline V gives CDR1 SGHDT, CDR2 YYEEEE. Written as DNA, the CDR3 is TGTGCCAGCAGCTGGGGACAAAACAATTCACCCCTCCACTTT. It yields the protein CASSWGQNNSPLHF.

The rearrangement joins TRBV9 to TRBJ2-6; D not certain. Germline CDR1 is SGDLS and CDR2 is YYNGEE. The germline V and J ends were trimmed by 0 bases and 0 bases, with 10 bases remaining between them. The CDR3 spans 17 residues. The CDR3 DNA reads TGTGCCAGCAGCGTAGGGTACCTGGCCTCTGGGGCCAACGTCCTGACTTTC. Protein product: CASSVGYLASGANVLTF.

The genes are TRBV5-1 and TRBJ2-5; 7 nucleotides line up with TRBD2. The germline gives CDR1 SGHRS, CDR2 YFSETQ. The CDR3 spans 16 residues. Trimming cost V 4 bases and J 1 base; bases outside gene matches: 10. CDR3 nucleotide sequence: TGCGCCAGCAGCGGGGAGGGACCACGACCCCAAGAGACCCAGTACTTC. As protein: CASSGEGPRPQETQYF.

The chain combines TRBV24-1 with TRBJ2-2; 8 bases align to TRBD2. V was pared by 9 bases and J by 4 bases, with 15 bases of the junction left unmatched. The CDR3 is 17 residues long. CDR1 is KGHDR and CDR2 is SFDVKD in the germline V gene. CDR3 in amino acids: CATPRGSGRWATGELFF. CDR3 in DNA: TGTGCCACCCCTAGAGGGAGCGGGAGATGGGCCACCGGGGAGCTGTTTTTT.